Below, 28 T cell receptor beta chains from the same sample are listed, as sequenced in a study of cytomegalovirus exposure and HLA in healthy donors. The PCR had 60 Vbeta and 13 Jbeta primers. Assay: immunoSEQ multiplex PCR; the TCRdb copy retains only in-frame clones and omits some. The sample lists roughly 120,000 clones, 70% to 85% seen once, with around 2.5% in the top ten. Specimen: PBMCs. These receptors all come from a woman aged 18-35 years in good health and CMV-seronegative.

By frequency in the sample, this clone is medium-sized. Other DNA sequences in this specimen translate into the identical CDR3. The chain couples TRBV6-4 to TRBJ2-1, with TRBD1 matching over 9 bases. Trimming at V came to 0 bases and at J to 6 bases, leaving 0 bases not matched to a gene. The germline CDR1 and CDR2 sequences are MRHNA and SNTAGT. This CDR3 region has 14 residues. The CDR3 protein is CASSDSTGGNEQFF. The CDR3 DNA follows: TGTGCCAGCAGTGACTCGACAGGGGGCAATGAGCAGTTCTTC.

This chain links TRBV10-3 with TRBJ2-2; TRBD2 matches 11 bases. The ends lost 3 bases at V and 0 bases at J; junction bases unmatched: 6. The V gene's germline CDR1 is ENHRY and CDR2 SYGVKD. CDR3 length: 18 residues. The CDR3 sequence: CAISERLAGLTNTGELFF. In DNA, the CDR3 is TGTGCCATCAGTGAACGACTAGCGGGACTCACGAACACCGGGGAGCTGTTTTTT.

This clone has a single count. V and J are TRBV27 and TRBJ2-7, with 8 bases identical to TRBD1. CDR1 is MNHEY and CDR2 is SMNVEV in the germline V gene (reference sequence). The trim removed 5 bases at V and 2 bases at J, leaving 5 bases unmatched. The CDR3 loop spans 14 amino acids. CDR3 in amino acids: CASSRQGIAYEQYF. As DNA, the CDR3 is TGTGCCAGCAGTCGACAGGGGATAGCCTACGAGCAGTACTTC.

The chain's CDR3 is CASTPRTGGLNTEAFF. The DNA of the CDR3 is TGTGCCAGTACCCCCAGGACAGGGGGCCTGAACACTGAAGCTTTCTTT. The chain uses TRBV19 and TRBJ1-1; TRBD1 aligns across 11 bases. The germline gives CDR1 LNHDA, CDR2 SQIVND (reference sequence). Trimming cost V 7 bases and J 0 bases; bases outside gene matches: 7. The CDR3 totals 16 residues.

This chain links TRBV7-2 with TRBJ1-2; D ambiguous. Germline V CDR1 and CDR2: SGHTA, FQGNSA. This CDR3 comprises 16 residues. Trimming removed 5 bases from V and 0 bases from J, with 16 bases in between. DNA for the CDR3: TGTGCCAGCAGCAAAGACCCCAGGAACTCTAACTATGGCTACACCTTC. This encodes CASSKDPRNSNYGYTF.

The chain is built from TRBV27 and TRBJ1-2, with D hard to call. Germline V gene lookup returns CDR1 MNHEY and CDR2 SMNVEV (reference sequence). With 7 bases removed from V and 4 bases from J, the gap between germline ends came to 22 bases. This CDR3 has 16 amino acids. The CDR3 loop reads CASTPSPLVTSYGYTF. Written as DNA, the CDR3 is TGTGCCAGCACCCCAAGCCCCCTTGTTACTAGCTATGGCTACACCTTC.

This sequence joins TRBV5-1 and TRBJ2-2; D might be TRBD2 (6 bases). V lost 4 bases, J lost 6 bases, and 19 bases lay in between. The CDR3 has 16 amino acids. Looked up from germline, CDR1 is SGHRS and CDR2 is YFSETQ. CDR3 DNA sequence: TGCGCCAGCAGCCCACGGCCGGGAGAGGTCTCCGGGGAGCTGTTTTTT. This translates into CASSPRPGEVSGELFF.

The rearrangement uses TRBV18 and TRBJ2-5; D remains ambiguous. This CDR3 is built from 11 residues. V was shortened by 3 bases and J by 5 bases, with 4 bases between the two germline ends. Germline assignment: CDR1 KGHSH and CDR2 LQKENI. CDR3 bases: TGTGCCAGCTCACCTGCGGAGACCCAGTACTTC. It translates to CASSPAETQYF.

The rearrangement links TRBV2 to TRBJ1-2; 8 nucleotides line up with TRBD1. The V segment lost 8 bases and the J segment 4 bases; nucleotides outside the gene matches: 9. From germline, CDR1 is SNHLY and CDR2 FYNNEI. The CDR3 spans 14 residues. The CDR3: CASSPRTGSYGYTF. CDR3 DNA sequence: TGTGCCAGCTCCCCTCGGACAGGGAGCTATGGCTACACCTTC.

J is TRBJ1-3 and V is TRBV7-9; the D is unclear. CDR1 is SEHNR, CDR2 FQNEAQ, per germline (reference sequence). The CDR3 contains 15 residues. The V end was cut by 1 base, the J end by 5 bases, with 12 bases between. DNA of the CDR3: TGTGCCAGCAGCTTAGGCCACATGGTGAGAAACACCATATATTTT. Amino acids: CASSLGHMVRNTIYF.

The chain employs TRBV6-5 and TRBJ1-1; no reliable D call. Germline V gene sequence: CDR1 MNHEY, CDR2 SVGAGI. The CDR3 runs to 15 residues. Trimming took off 2 bases at V and 1 base at J, with 11 bases between the two ends. CDR3 amino acids: CASSYTRSRNTEAFF. CDR3 DNA: TGTGCCAGCAGTTACACGAGGTCGCGGAACACTGAAGCTTTCTTT.

The CDR3 region is CASSPGRESGYTF. CDR3 bases: TGTGCCAGTAGCCCGGGGAGGGAAAGTGGCTACACCTTC. V is TRBV19 and J is TRBJ1-2, with D uncertain. The V end lost 6 bases, the J end lost 7 bases, and 15 bases lay between the germline ends. The CDR3 has 13 amino acids. Germline CDR1 is LNHDA and CDR2 is SQIVND (reference sequence).

V is TRBV7-2 and J is TRBJ2-2; D is ambiguous. This CDR3 region has 14 residues. Germline CDR1 SGHTA, CDR2 FQGNSA. The V end lost 5 bases, the J end lost 2 bases, and 9 bases lay between the germline ends. The CDR3 DNA reads TGTGCCAGCAGCACAGACCTAAACACCGGGGAGCTGTTTTTT. Its translation is CASSTDLNTGELFF.

The V and J genes are TRBV28 and TRBJ2-7; 11 bases line up with TRBD1. CDR1 is MDHEN and CDR2 is SYDVKM in the germline V gene. CDR3 length: 15 amino acids. V shed 6 bases and J 3 bases; nucleotides not matched to a gene: 7. As DNA, the CDR3 is TGTGCCAGCAGGGCCCGGACAGGGGGCGGCTACGAGCAGTACGTC. It translates to CASRARTGGGYEQYV.

CDR3 nucleotides: TGTGCCAGCGCCGAGTCAGGGGTCACCTACACCTTC. This gives the protein CASAESGVTYTF. This sequence joins TRBV6-5 and TRBJ1-2; TRBD1 might be the D (6 bases). This CDR3 region has 12 residues. Germline CDR1 reads MNHEY; CDR2 reads SVGAGI. Deletions cut 8 bases from V and 10 bases from J, with 17 bases between.

J is TRBJ1-1 and V is TRBV27, with D uncertain. Between the trimmed V and J ends, which lost 2 bases and 8 bases, there was a span of 18 bases. The CDR3 runs to 15 residues. CDR1 MNHEY and CDR2 SMNVEV come from the germline V gene (reference sequence). The CDR3 DNA is TGTGCCAGCAGTTTAGTGCGGGGTGGGGTATCAGAAGCTTTCTTT. As protein: CASSLVRGGVSEAFF.

As DNA, the CDR3 is TGCGCCAGCAGCTTGGACAGAAATTACAATGAGCAGTTCTTC. This gives the protein CASSLDRNYNEQFF. The J gene is TRBJ2-1, the V gene TRBV5-1; D remains ambiguous. This CDR3 comprises 14 residues. Trimming pared 0 bases from V and 4 bases from J, leaving 8 bases between. The germline V gene encodes CDR1 SGHRS and CDR2 YFSETQ.

The chain has TRBV5-1 and TRBJ1-1; 7 nucleotides align to TRBD1. CDR3 length: 14 residues. Germline trimming cut 5 bases from V and 1 base from J; bases unmatched to any gene: 5. Germline CDR1 is SGHRS and CDR2 is YFSETQ. The CDR3, as DNA: TGCGCCAGCAGACACCGGGACAGGAACACTGAAGCTTTCTTT. Translation gives CASRHRDRNTEAFF.

The chain links TRBV18 to TRBJ2-4; a weak D match, TRBD2 (5 bases). Trimming left V 0 bases short and J 9 bases short, with 15 bases between. The length of the CDR3 is 15 residues. From germline, CDR1 is KGHSH and CDR2 LQKENI. CDR3 nucleotides: TGTGCCAGCTCACCACCCAGCTTGGACTCTAGCATTCAGTACTTC. Translated: CASSPPSLDSSIQYF.

This chain joins TRBV7-9 and TRBJ2-2, with 8 bases identical to TRBD1. This CDR3 spans 15 amino acids. CDR1 and CDR2 (germline): SEHNR, FQNEAQ (reference sequence). The J segment lost 1 base and the V segment lost 5 bases, leaving 3 bases of the junction unmatched. CDR3 loop: CASSPTGVNTGELFF. The CDR3 nucleotides are TGTGCCAGCAGCCCGACAGGGGTGAACACCGGGGAGCTGTTTTTT.

CDR3 nucleotide sequence: TGTGCCAGCAGCCCCGGGACAGGGAATGAAAAACTGTTTTTT. As protein: CASSPGTGNEKLFF. The chain recombines TRBV11-2 with TRBJ1-4, with 9 bases identical to TRBD1. This CDR3 contains 14 residues. V was pared by 5 bases and J by 5 bases, with 3 bases of the junction left unmatched. Germline assignment: CDR1 SGHAT and CDR2 FQNNGV.

In its sample, this clone was seen once. The chain couples TRBV11-2 to TRBJ2-2, with TRBD2 matching over 12 bases. This CDR3 spans 16 amino acids. Unmatched junction bases numbered 6, after V lost 4 bases and J lost 6 bases. CDR1 SGHAT and CDR2 FQNNGV come from the germline V gene. The CDR3 reads CASSSTSGGPAGELFF. For the CDR3, the DNA is TGTGCCAGCAGCTCCACTAGCGGGGGGCCGGCCGGGGAGCTGTTTTTT. The variable domain in full, with the rest retrieved from reference TRBV11-2 and TRBJ2-2, is EAGVAQSPRYKIIEKRQSVAFWCNPISGHATLYWYQQILGQGPKLLIQFQNNGVVDDSQLPKDRFSAERLKGVDSTLKIQPAKLEDSAVYLCASSSTSGGPAGELFFGEGSRLTVL.

The CDR3 nucleotides read TGTGCCAGTGAAGTATTGGGCAGTAGCAATCAGCCCCAGCATTTT. It yields the protein CASEVLGSSNQPQHF. The rearrangement links TRBV19 to TRBJ1-5; D not certain. The CDR3 consists of 15 residues. Germline lookup yields CDR1 LNHDA and CDR2 SQIVND (reference sequence). With 8 bases removed from V and 0 bases from J, the gap between germline ends came to 14 bases.

This rearrangement joins TRBV10-3 to TRBJ1-2; a possible D gene is TRBD1 (6 bases). Per the germline V gene, CDR1 is ENHRY and CDR2 is SYGVKD. This CDR3 spans 16 amino acids. Deletions cut 2 bases from V and 2 bases from J, with 15 bases between. The CDR3 region is CAISEANRVTNYGYTF. Written as DNA, the CDR3 is TGTGCCATCAGTGAGGCGAACAGGGTGACCAACTATGGCTACACCTTC.

The chain has TRBV7-2 and TRBJ1-1, with 9 bases lining up with TRBD1. This CDR3 has 16 residues. Losses at the gene ends were 5 bases for V and 4 bases for J; bases not matched to a gene: 11. Germline values: CDR1 SGHTA, CDR2 FQGNSA. CDR3 DNA: TGTGCCAGCAGCACCCCCGGGGACAGGGTGGGCACTGAAGCTTTCTTT. Translating it yields CASSTPGDRVGTEAFF.

The CDR3 spells CASSRGRVGQETQYF. Here the CDR3 DNA reads TGTGCCAGCAGCCGGGGGAGGGTAGGTCAAGAGACCCAGTACTTC. V and J are TRBV7-8 and TRBJ2-5; 7 positions match TRBD2. Unmatched junction bases numbered 8, after V lost 5 bases and J lost 2 bases. Per the germline V gene, CDR1 is SGHVS and CDR2 is FQNEAQ. This CDR3 has 15 amino acids.

The chain employs TRBV6-1 and TRBJ1-1; D remains unclear. This CDR3 spans 15 amino acids. CDR1 and CDR2 (germline): MNHNS, SASEGT. The ends were cut back, 6 bases at V and 5 bases at J, with 19 bases in the middle. CDR3 bases: TGTGCCAGCAGACCTAACAAGGGCTCGGGAACTGAAGCTTTCTTT. Translation gives CASRPNKGSGTEAFF.

Here the CDR3 reads CASSFRGWHTEAFF. CDR3 nucleotides: TGTGCCAGCAGCTTTAGGGGTTGGCACACTGAAGCTTTCTTT. The chain is built from TRBV12-1 and TRBJ1-1; the table names TRBD1, a call not compared with the DNA. TRBV12-1 constitutes a pseudogene. This CDR3 has 14 amino acids.